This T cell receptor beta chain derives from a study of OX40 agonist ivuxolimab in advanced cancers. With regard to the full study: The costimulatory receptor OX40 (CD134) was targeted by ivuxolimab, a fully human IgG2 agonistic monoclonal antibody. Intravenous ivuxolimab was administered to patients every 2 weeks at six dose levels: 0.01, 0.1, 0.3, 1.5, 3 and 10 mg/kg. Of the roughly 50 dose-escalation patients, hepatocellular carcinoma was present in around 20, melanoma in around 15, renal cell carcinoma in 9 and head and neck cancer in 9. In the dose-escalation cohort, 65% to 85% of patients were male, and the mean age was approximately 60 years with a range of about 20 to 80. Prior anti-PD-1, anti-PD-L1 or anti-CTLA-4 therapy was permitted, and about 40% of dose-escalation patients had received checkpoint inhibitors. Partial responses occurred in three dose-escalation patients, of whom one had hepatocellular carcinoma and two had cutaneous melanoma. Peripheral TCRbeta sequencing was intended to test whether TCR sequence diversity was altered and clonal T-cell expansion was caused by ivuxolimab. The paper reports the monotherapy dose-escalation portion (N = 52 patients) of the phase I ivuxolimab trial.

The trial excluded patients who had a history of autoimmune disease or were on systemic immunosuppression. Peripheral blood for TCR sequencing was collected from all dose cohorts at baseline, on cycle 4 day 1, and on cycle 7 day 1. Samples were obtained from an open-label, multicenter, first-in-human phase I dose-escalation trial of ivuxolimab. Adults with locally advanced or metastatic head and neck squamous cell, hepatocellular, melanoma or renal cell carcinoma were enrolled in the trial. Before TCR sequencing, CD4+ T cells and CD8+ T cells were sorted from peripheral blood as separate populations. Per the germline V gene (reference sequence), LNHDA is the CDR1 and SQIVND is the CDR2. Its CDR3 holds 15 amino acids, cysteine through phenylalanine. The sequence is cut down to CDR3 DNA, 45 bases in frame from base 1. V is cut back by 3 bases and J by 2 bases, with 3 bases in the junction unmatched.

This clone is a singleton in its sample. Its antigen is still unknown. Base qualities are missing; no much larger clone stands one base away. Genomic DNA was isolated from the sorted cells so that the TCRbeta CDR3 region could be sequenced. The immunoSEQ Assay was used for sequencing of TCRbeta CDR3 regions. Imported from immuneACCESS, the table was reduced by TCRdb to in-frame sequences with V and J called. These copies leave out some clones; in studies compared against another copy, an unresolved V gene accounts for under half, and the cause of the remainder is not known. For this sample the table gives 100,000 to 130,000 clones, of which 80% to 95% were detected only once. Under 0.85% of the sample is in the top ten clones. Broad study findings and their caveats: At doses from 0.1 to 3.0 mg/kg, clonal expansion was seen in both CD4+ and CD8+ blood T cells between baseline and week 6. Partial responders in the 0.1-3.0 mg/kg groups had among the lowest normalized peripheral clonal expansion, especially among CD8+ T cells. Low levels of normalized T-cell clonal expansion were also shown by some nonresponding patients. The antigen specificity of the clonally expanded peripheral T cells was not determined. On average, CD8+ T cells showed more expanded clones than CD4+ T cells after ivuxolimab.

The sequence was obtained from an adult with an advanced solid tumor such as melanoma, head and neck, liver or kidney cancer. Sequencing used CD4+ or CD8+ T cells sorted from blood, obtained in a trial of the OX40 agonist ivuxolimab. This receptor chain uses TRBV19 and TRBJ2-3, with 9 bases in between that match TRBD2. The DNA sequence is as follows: TGTGCCAGTAGTATGGCTAGCGGGGACACAGATACGCAGTATTTT. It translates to CASSMASGDTDTQYF.